This T cell receptor beta chain was sequenced for a study of blood T cell repertoires in COVID-19. Whole-study context: Researchers got acute and convalescent COVID-19 samples from the United States, Italy and Spain.

Authors' methods: The assay estimated nucleated cells by amplifying reference gene primers. Generated by immunoSEQ multiplex PCR, the TCRdb table keeps only in-frame clones and is missing some. V and J calls and clone size are copied from that table; D and trimming were computed from the DNA. The sample shows around 110,000 clones, around 78% of them seen only once. The sequenced sample was peripheral blood. The receptor comes from a man under 40 with acute or convalescent COVID-19.

The CDR3 sequence: CASSSSLTGNTEAFF. CDR3 nucleotide sequence: TGTGCCAGCTCATCGAGCCTGACGGGGAACACTGAAGCTTTCTTT. This sequence joins TRBV18 and TRBJ1-1; no clear D. Germline CDR1 and CDR2: KGHSH and LQKENI. Trimming removed 5 bases at V and 1 base at J, with 14 bases between. There are 15 residues in the CDR3. Drawing the rest from reference TRBV18 and TRBJ1-1, the complete variable domain is NAGVMQNPRHLVRRRGQEARLRCSPMKGHSHVYWYRQLPEEGLKFMVYLQKENIIDESGMPKERFSAEFPKEGPSILRIQQVVRGDSAAYFCASSSSLTGNTEAFFGQGTRLTVV.